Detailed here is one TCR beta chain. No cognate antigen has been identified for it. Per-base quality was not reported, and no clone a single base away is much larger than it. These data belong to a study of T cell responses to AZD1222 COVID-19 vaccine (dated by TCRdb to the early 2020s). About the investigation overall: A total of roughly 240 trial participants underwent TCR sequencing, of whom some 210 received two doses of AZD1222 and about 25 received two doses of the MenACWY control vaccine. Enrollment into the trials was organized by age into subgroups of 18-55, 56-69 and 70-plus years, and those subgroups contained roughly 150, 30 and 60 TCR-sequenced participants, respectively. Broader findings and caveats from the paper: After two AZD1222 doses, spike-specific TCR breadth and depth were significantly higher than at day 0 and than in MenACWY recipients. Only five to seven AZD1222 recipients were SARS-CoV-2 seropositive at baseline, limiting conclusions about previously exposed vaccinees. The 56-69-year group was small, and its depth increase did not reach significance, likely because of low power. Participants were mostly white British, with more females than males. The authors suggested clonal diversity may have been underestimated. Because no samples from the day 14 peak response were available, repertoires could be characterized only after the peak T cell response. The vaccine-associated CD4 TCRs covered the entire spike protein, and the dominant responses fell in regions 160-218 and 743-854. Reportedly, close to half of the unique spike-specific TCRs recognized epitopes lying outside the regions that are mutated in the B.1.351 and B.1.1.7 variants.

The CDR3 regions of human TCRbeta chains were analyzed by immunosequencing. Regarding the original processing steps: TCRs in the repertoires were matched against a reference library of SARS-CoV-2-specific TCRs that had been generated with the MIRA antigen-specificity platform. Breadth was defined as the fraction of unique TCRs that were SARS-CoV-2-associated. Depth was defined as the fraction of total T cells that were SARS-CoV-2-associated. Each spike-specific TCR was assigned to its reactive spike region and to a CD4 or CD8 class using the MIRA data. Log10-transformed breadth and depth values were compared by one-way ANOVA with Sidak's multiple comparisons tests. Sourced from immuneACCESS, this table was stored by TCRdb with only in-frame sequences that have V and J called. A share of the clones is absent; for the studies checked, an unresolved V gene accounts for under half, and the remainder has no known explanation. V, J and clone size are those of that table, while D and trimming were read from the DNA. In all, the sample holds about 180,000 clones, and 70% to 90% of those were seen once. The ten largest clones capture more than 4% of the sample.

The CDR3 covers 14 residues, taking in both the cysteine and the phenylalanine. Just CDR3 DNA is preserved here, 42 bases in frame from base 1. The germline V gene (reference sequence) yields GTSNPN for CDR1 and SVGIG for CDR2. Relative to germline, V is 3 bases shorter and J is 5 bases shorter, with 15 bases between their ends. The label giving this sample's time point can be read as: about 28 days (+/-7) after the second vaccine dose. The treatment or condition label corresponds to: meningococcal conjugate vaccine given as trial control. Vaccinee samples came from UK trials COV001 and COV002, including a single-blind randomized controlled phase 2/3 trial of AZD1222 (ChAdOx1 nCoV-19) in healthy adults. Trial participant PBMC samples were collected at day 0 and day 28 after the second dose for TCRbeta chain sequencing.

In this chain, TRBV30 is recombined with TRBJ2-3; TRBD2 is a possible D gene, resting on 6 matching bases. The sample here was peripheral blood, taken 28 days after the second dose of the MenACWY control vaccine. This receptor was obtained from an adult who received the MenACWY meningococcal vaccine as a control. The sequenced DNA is TGTGCCTGGAGCGGAGCGGGTCAAAAAGATACGCAGTATTTT. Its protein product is CAWSGAGQKDTQYF. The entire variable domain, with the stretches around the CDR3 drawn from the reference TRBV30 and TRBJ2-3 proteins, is SQTIHQWPATLVQPVGSPLSLECTVEGTSNPNLYWYRQAAGRGLQLLFYSVGIGQISSEVPQNLSASRPQDRQFILSSKKLLLSDSGFYLCAWSGAGQKDTQYFGPGTRLTVL.